This TCR beta chain was sequenced for a study of beta chain features in type 1 diabetes. Points from the study as a whole: Any HLA-type effect on TCRB rearrangement remained unresolved here.

Expressed TCRB transcripts were sequenced, since all the RNA that had been isolated was reverse transcribed. Method: immunoSEQ multiplex PCR; TCRdb's copy keeps in-frame clones and lacks some. The table records 620,000 or so clones, 15% to 17% of them present only once. As for this clone: The antigen remains unidentified.

Trimming stripped 0 bases from V and 3 bases from J, with 9 bases between. The CDR3 is 14 amino acids. Germline CDR1 SGDLS, CDR2 YYNGEE. Sequencing was carried out using naive CD4+ T cells from blood. The V gene is TRBV9, the J gene TRBJ2-5; maybe TRBD1 (6 bases). The clonotype comes from a young man in good health. The CDR3 region has the DNA TGTGCCAGCAGCGTAGAAGGGGGAAAAGAGACCCAGTACTTC. As protein: CASSVEGGKETQYF. Filled out from reference TRBV9 and TRBJ2-5, the complete variable domain reads DSGVTQTPKHLITATGQRVTLRCSPRSGDLSVYWYQQSLDQGLQFLIQYYNGEERAKGNILERFSAQQFPDLHSELNLSSLELGDSALYFCASSVEGGKETQYFGPGTRLLVL.